This T cell receptor (beta chain) was recorded in a study of radiotherapy plus CTLA-4 blockade in lung cancer (dated by TCRdb to the late 2010s). About the study as a whole: Among the enrolled patients, about 19% had an objective response, and less than 40% reached disease control. General study outcomes and caveats: Increased serum interferon-beta after radiation, together with early dynamic changes in blood T cell clones, were reported to be the strongest predictors of response. After treatment with radiotherapy and ipilimumab, TCR clones that originated in tumors expanded in peripheral blood.

Note on this clone: No antigen is known for it. Base qualities are not recorded, but no much larger clone differs from it by a single base.

Library preparation was by the immunoSEQ multiplex PCR assay. Imported from immuneACCESS, the table was reduced by TCRdb to in-frame sequences with V and J called. These copies leave out some clones; in studies compared against another copy, an unresolved V gene accounts for under half, and the cause of the remainder is not known. In this sample the table shows approximately 47,000 clones, 75% to 90% of which occur a single time. Approximately 3.4% of the sample lies in the top ten. V loses 1 base at its end and J loses 2 bases; junction bases beyond the gene matches: 4. Based on the germline V gene (reference sequence), the CDR1 and CDR2 sequences are GTSNPN and SVGIG. From the cysteine through the phenylalanine, the CDR3 covers 14 amino acids. Just the 42-base CDR3 DNA is kept, in frame starting at base 1. In this study, focal radiation therapy paired with CTLA-4 blockade (ipilimumab) was tested in patients who had chemo-refractory metastatic non-small-cell lung cancer.

The specimen was peripheral blood, collected from a patient treated with radiotherapy plus ipilimumab. The receptor was isolated from a human donor with non-small cell lung cancer who had stable disease on radiotherapy plus ipilimumab. The chain was built from TRBV30 and TRBJ2-7; the central 8 bases match TRBD2. The encoded CDR3 is CAWSEGLGTYEQYF. The nucleotides are TGTGCCTGGAGTGAGGGACTAGGAACCTACGAGCAGTACTTC.